The entry below describes one T cell receptor beta chain. The antigen is not known. The sample comes from a study of blood T cells in healthy people across ages. Broader study findings: TCR beta diversity, measured per million T cells, fell in a roughly linear way with age.

Next came a second PCR, run for about 7 to 12 cycles, which used a sample-barcoded 5' primer along with a J-beta primer mix. TCRdb itself ran the 5' RACE reads through MiXCR, one entry per CDR3 protein. The profile shows hundreds of thousands of distinct CDR3 sequences, around a quarter of them singletons. Samples each yielded at least 5 micrograms of total RNA. Germline V gives CDR1 DFQATT, CDR2 SNEGSKA (reference sequence). This CDR3 has 15 amino acids. This same sample was also taken into another study, of T cells of mothers and their children. Per that study: Each 15 ul cDNA reaction used approximately 1.5 ug RNA; all RNA was used. Second-round PCR products received sample barcodes and 2-4 random nucleotides from the M1S primer.

Sequencing was performed on blood. The rearrangement uses TRBV20-1 and TRBJ2-1; 14 nucleotides match TRBD2. Near its end, the DNA agrees better with TRBJ2-7, so the J call may be wrong. This receptor was taken from a boy between 2 and 10 years old in good health. DNA for the CDR3: TGCAGTGCTGACCTGGGGACTAGCGGGAGTTTCGAGCAGTACTTC. This sequence encodes CSADLGTSGSFEQYF.